This passage covers 9 T cell receptor beta chains from one sample sequenced in a study of T cells in Graves' hyperthyroidism and ophthalmopathy. There were TCR beta CDR3 regions amplified from RNA transcripts. With the HTBI primer set, the TCR CDR3 went through a first round of RT-PCR. A single record per CDR3 protein comes from TCRdb applying MiXCR to the multiplex PCR reads. Of 650,000 to 750,000 distinct CDR3 sequences in the sample, 12% to 15% were seen once. Sequenced sample: blood. The source of these receptors is a young woman with Graves' hyperthyroidism.

This clonotype was counted ten times or more. The chain links TRBV12-3 or TRBV12-4 to TRBJ1-5; 9 nucleotides align to TRBD1. This CDR3 is 14 amino acids long. J was trimmed by 6 bases and V by 6 bases; bases with no gene match: 6. Written as DNA, the CDR3 is TGTGCCAGCAGCCCTAACAGGGGGCTTCAGCCCCAGCATTTT. As protein: CASSPNRGLQPQHF.

V is TRBV7-9 and J is TRBJ2-7; either TRBD1 or TRBD2 may supply D (5 bases each). The germline CDR1 and CDR2 sequences are SEHNR and FQNEAQ (reference sequence). V gave up 1 base and J gave up 5 bases, with 12 bases separating them. This CDR3 is 14 amino acids long. The CDR3 loop reads CASSLGVLGDEQYF. CDR3 sequence (DNA): TGTGCCAGCAGCTTAGGGGTGTTGGGGGACGAGCAGTACTTC.

The chain links TRBV4-1 to TRBJ1-2; 7 positions match TRBD1. CDR1 MGHRA and CDR2 YSYEKL come from the germline V gene. The CDR3 has 13 amino acids. Germline trimming cut 8 bases from V and 4 bases from J; bases unmatched to any gene: 7. The CDR3 coding sequence is TGCGCCAGCCGTGTGGAGGGGGCCTATGGCTACACCTTC. Amino acid sequence: CASRVEGAYGYTF.

In its sample, this clonotype was seen many times. The chain joins TRBV2 to TRBJ2-7; TRBD2 aligns across 10 bases. Trimming removed 3 bases from V and 3 bases from J; junction bases left unmatched: 5. The CDR3 loop spans 15 amino acids. The germline V gene has CDR1 SNHLY and CDR2 FYNNEI. The DNA for the CDR3 is TGTGCCAGCAGTGATCTAGCGGGAGAAAGCTACGAGCAGTACTTC. Its translation is CASSDLAGESYEQYF.

The CDR3 nucleotides are TGCAGCGTTGTCGGGACAGAATATGGCTACACCTTC. Translating gives CSVVGTEYGYTF. This rearrangement joins TRBV29-1 to TRBJ1-2, with 7 bases that match TRBD1. V was clipped by 4 bases and J by 5 bases; unmatched bases: 4. CDR3 length equals 12 residues. Per the germline V gene, CDR1 is SQVTM and CDR2 is ANQGSEA.

Many counts were recorded for this clonotype. This chain connects TRBV6-2 or TRBV6-3 to TRBJ2-5; D call uncertain. CDR3 length: 16 residues. V shed 2 bases and J shed 5 bases, with 18 bases lying between them. Germline-derived CDR1 and CDR2 are MNHEY and SVGEGT. CDR3 coding DNA: TGTGCCAGCAGTTACCCAACGGGCGTCCGGGTCGAGACCCAGTACTTC. This sequence encodes CASSYPTGVRVETQYF.

This clonotype was detected many times. This chain connects TRBV3-1 to TRBJ2-1, with 9 bases matching TRBD2. This CDR3 has 16 residues. The V segment lost 0 bases and the J segment 2 bases; nucleotides outside the gene matches: 2. The V gene's germline CDR1 is LGHDT and CDR2 YNNKEL (reference sequence). The CDR3 DNA reads TGTGCCAGCAGCCAAGACCTAGCGGGAACCTACAATGAGCAGTTCTTC. Protein product: CASSQDLAGTYNEQFF.

The rearrangement uses TRBV6-6 and TRBJ1-2, with D hard to call. CDR3 length: 13 amino acids. Trimming pared 0 bases from V and 8 bases from J, leaving 10 bases between. The germline gives CDR1 MNHNY, CDR2 SVGAGI (reference sequence). The CDR3, as DNA: TGTGCCAGCAGTTACTCTCGGGGAGAAGGCTACACCTTC. Encoded protein: CASSYSRGEGYTF.

This clonotype turned up a few times. The genes are TRBV4-3 and TRBJ2-3; weak D call: TRBD2 (5 bases). Between the trimmed V and J ends, which lost 0 bases and 1 base, there was a span of 8 bases. Germline V CDR1 and CDR2: LGHNA, YSLEER. This CDR3 is 15 amino acids long. The CDR3 loop reads CASSQERVGTDTQYF. CDR3 coding DNA: TGCGCCAGCAGCCAAGAGAGGGTGGGCACAGATACGCAGTATTTT.